A selection of T cell receptor beta chains follows, all from one sample in a study of early T cells in non-severe SARS-CoV-2 infection. TCRdb passed the 5' RACE reads through MiXCR, listing each CDR3 protein once. The repertoire consists of roughly 35,000 distinct CDR3 sequences, with 5.3% occurring once and the leading ten covering 25% to 30%. The sequenced material came from whole blood. The receptors were sampled from an adult who was a healthcare worker with PCR-confirmed SARS-CoV-2 infection or an uninfected control (not recorded which). Each CDR3 is given with its conserved first and last residue.

v_gene: TRBV7-9
len: 13
CDR3aa: CASSPPGANVLTF

v_gene: TRBV20-1
len: 12
CDR3aa: CSATGLEDTQYF

v_gene: TRBV5-1
len: 15
CDR3aa: CASSLEGQTYQPQHF

v_gene: TRBV12-3/TRBV12-4
len: 14
CDR3aa: CASSLNTENYGYTF

v_gene: TRBV11-2
len: 16
CDR3aa: CASRLQGGGSQETQYF

v_gene: TRBV6-5
len: 14
CDR3aa: CASSPRGSKETQYF

v_gene: TRBV20-1
len: 16
CDR3aa: CSAPLWRGNKAGELFF

v_gene: TRBV7-9
len: 15
CDR3aa: CASSPSGYGPGELFF

v_gene: TRBV7-8
len: 22
CDR3aa: CASSPYRLLLRTGGSGANVLTF

v_gene: TRBV2
len: 14
CDR3aa: CASSLTQFGTEAFF

v_gene: TRBV30
len: 11
CDR3aa: CAWKGVTEAFF

v_gene: TRBV11-2
len: 17
CDR3aa: CASSLDPRTGATDTQYF

v_gene: TRBV10-2
len: 17
CDR3aa: CASSLTQTGAFGYGYTF

v_gene: TRBV20-1
len: 14
CDR3aa: CSANQPLSTDTQYF

v_gene: TRBV23-1
len: 12
CDR3aa: CASSLPANIQYF

v_gene: TRBV2
len: 16
CDR3aa: CASSHLLAGTYNEQFF

v_gene: TRBV30
len: 12
CDR3aa: CAWSVLGWEQFF

v_gene: TRBV4-3
len: 15
CDR3aa: CASSQDQGWAYEQYF

v_gene: TRBV12-3/TRBV12-4
len: 13
CDR3aa: CASTLTANTEAFF

v_gene: TRBV5-4
len: 13
CDR3aa: CASSLAGNYEQYF

v_gene: TRBV11-2
len: 14
CDR3aa: CASSFTSGGGEQYF

v_gene: TRBV6-6
len: 15
CDR3aa: CASSPLRAGGYEQYF

v_gene: TRBV2
len: 15
CDR3aa: CASSPSGLYTDTQYF

v_gene: TRBV7-2
len: 14
CDR3aa: CASSLDRNRYEQYF

v_gene: TRBV20-1
len: 18
CDR3aa: CSASGGELAGGTSYEQYF

v_gene: TRBV18
len: 13
CDR3aa: CASSPPAMDEQYF

v_gene: TRBV20-1
len: 16
CDR3aa: CSARDFRQPNNSPLHF

v_gene: TRBV7-8
len: 18
CDR3aa: CASSSYILPGQNNYEQYF

v_gene: TRBV27
len: 15
CDR3aa: CASSLGARLYNEQFF

v_gene: TRBV6-2/TRBV6-3
len: 13
CDR3aa: CATARIIDRELFF

v_gene: TRBV6-1
len: 15
CDR3aa: CAVTRRLAGGDTQYF

v_gene: TRBV27
len: 15
CDR3aa: CASSPSRSGANVLTF

v_gene: TRBV2
len: 15
CDR3aa: CASIKTGTGPTEAFF

v_gene: TRBV7-8
len: 14
CDR3aa: CASSQDVVGNTIYF

v_gene: TRBV28
len: 15
CDR3aa: CASSSSSGRFYEQYF

v_gene: TRBV28
len: 14
CDR3aa: CATNDPGGTGELFF

v_gene: TRBV3-1
len: 13
CDR3aa: CASSRAGADTQYF

v_gene: TRBV6-2/TRBV6-3
len: 15
CDR3aa: CASSRGGVPRNEQFF

v_gene: TRBV7-2
len: 14
CDR3aa: CASSASTGYQPQHF

v_gene: TRBV2
len: 16
CDR3aa: CASSGSPGGATGELFF

v_gene: TRBV30
len: 16
CDR3aa: CAWSGVAARLANEQFF

v_gene: TRBV6-2/TRBV6-3
len: 16
CDR3aa: CASSQGGAANQETQYF